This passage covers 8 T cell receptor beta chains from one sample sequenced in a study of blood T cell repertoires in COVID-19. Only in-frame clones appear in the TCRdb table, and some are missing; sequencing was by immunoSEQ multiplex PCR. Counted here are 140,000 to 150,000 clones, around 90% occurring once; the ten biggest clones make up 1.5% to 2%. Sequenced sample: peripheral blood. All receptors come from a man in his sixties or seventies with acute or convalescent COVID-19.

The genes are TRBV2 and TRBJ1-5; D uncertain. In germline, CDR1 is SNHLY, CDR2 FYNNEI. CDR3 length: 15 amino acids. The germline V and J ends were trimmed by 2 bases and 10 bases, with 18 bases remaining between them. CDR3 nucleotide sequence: TGTGCCAGCAGTGAATTACCAGCGTTACAATCCCCCCAGCATTTT. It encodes CASSELPALQSPQHF.

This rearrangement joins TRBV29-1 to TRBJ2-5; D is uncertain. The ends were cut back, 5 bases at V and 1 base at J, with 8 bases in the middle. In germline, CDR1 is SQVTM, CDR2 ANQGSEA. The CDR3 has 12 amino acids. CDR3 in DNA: TGCAGCGTTCGTTTCAGCCAAGAGACCCAGTACTTC. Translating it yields CSVRFSQETQYF.

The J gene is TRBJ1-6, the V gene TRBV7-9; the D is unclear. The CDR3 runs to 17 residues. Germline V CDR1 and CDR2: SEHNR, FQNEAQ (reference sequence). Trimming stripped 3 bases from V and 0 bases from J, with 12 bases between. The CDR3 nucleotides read TGTGCCAGCAGCTTGGACGGTGGGAGCTCCTATAATTCACCCCTCCACTTT. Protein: CASSLDGGSSYNSPLHF.

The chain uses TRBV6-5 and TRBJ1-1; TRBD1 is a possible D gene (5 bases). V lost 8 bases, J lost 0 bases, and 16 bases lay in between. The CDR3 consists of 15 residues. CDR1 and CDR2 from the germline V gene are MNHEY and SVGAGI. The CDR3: CASQTVGGMNTEAFF. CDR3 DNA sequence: TGTGCCAGCCAAACAGTGGGGGGAATGAACACTGAAGCTTTCTTT.

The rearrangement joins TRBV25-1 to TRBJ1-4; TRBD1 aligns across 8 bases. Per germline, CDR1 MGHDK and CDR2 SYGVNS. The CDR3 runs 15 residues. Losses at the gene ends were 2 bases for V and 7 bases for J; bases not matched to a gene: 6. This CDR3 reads CASSEAGGYAEKLFF. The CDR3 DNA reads TGTGCCAGCAGTGAAGCAGGGGGCTATGCTGAAAAACTGTTTTTT. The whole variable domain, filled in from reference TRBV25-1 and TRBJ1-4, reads EADIYQTPRYLVIGTGKKITLECSQTMGHDKMYWYQQDPGMELHLIHYSYGVNSTEKGDLSSESTVSRIRTEHFPLTLESARPSHTSQYLCASSEAGGYAEKLFFGSGTQLSVL.

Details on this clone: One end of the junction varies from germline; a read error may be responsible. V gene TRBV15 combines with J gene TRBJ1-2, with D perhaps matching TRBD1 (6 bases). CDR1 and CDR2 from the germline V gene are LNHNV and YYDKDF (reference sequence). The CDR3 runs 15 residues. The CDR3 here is CATRRRQGSNYGYTF. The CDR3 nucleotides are TGTGCCACCCGCAGGCGGCAGGGGTCTAACTATGGCTACACCTTC.

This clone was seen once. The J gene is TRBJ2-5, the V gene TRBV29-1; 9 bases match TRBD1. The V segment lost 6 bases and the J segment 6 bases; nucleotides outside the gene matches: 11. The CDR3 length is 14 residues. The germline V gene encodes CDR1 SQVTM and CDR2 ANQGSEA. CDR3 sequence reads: CSVVGTGNLKTQYF. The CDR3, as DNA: TGCAGCGTGGTCGGGACAGGGAATCTGAAGACCCAGTACTTC.

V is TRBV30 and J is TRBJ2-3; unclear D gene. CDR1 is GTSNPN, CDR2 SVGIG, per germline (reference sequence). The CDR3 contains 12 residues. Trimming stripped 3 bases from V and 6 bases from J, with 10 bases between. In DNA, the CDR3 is TGTGCCTGGAGCCGTGAGTCCGATACGCAGTATTTT. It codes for CAWSRESDTQYF. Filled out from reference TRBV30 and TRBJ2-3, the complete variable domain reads SQTIHQWPATLVQPVGSPLSLECTVEGTSNPNLYWYRQAAGRGLQLLFYSVGIGQISSEVPQNLSASRPQDRQFILSSKKLLLSDSGFYLCAWSRESDTQYFGPGTRLTVL.